The 21 T cell receptor beta chains reported below all come from one sample, sequenced in a study of blood T cell repertoires in COVID-19. The data were produced by immunoSEQ multiplex PCR, yet TCRdb's version contains in-frame clones alone and is incomplete. The data contain over 200,000 clones, 87% of them singletons. Sequenced sample: peripheral blood. Source of these receptors: a man in his sixties who had recovered from COVID-19.

The V gene is TRBV7-3, the J gene TRBJ2-2; 11 nucleotides align to TRBD1. The J segment lost 6 bases and the V segment lost 5 bases, leaving 8 bases of the junction unmatched. Germline CDR1 is SGHTA and CDR2 is FQGTGA. The CDR3 has 16 residues. CDR3 DNA sequence: TGTGCCAGCAGCCCGACAGGGACAGGGGGAGCCGGGGAGCTGTTTTTT. It is translated as CASSPTGTGGAGELFF.

The chain is built from TRBV7-3 and TRBJ1-2, with 7 bases fitting TRBD1. J gave up 4 bases and V 1 base, and 3 bases lay outside the gene matches. CDR1 is SGHTA and CDR2 is FQGTGA in the germline V gene. The length of the CDR3 is 14 residues. CDR3 bases: TGTGCCAGCAGCTTAAATCCAGGGGGCTATGGCTACACCTTC. Residues: CASSLNPGGYGYTF.

This chain links TRBV6-6 with TRBJ1-1; the D is unclear. Germline V gives CDR1 MNHNY, CDR2 SVGAGI (reference sequence). This CDR3 region has 14 residues. The germline V and J ends were trimmed by 3 bases and 0 bases, with 8 bases remaining between them. Here the CDR3 reads CASSYSEMNTEAFF. DNA for the CDR3: TGTGCCAGCAGTTATAGCGAAATGAACACTGAAGCTTTCTTT.

This clone was seen only once. This chain connects TRBV5-1 to TRBJ1-6, with D tentatively TRBD1 (5 bases). Germline-derived CDR1 and CDR2 are SGHRS and YFSETQ. V lost 0 bases, J lost 4 bases, and 8 bases lay in between. There are 15 residues in the CDR3. CDR3 in amino acids: CASSLEGIYNSPLHF. CDR3 nucleotide sequence: TGCGCCAGCAGCTTGGAGGGGATATATAATTCACCCCTCCACTTT.

This rearrangement joins TRBV6-2 or TRBV6-3 to TRBJ1-4, with D uncertain. The V gene's germline CDR1 is MNHEY and CDR2 SVGEGT. Trimming took 4 bases from V and 7 from J, leaving 13 bases between them. The CDR3 runs to 14 residues. CDR3: CASSSPYEAEKLFF. CDR3 in DNA: TGTGCCAGCAGTTCCCCCTACGAGGCTGAAAAACTGTTTTTT.

V is TRBV19 and J is TRBJ1-2, with D possibly TRBD1 on 6 matching bases. Per the germline V gene, CDR1 is LNHDA and CDR2 is SQIVND (reference sequence). This CDR3 comprises 14 residues. V was cut by 2 bases and J by 4 bases, with 11 bases left in between. CDR3 DNA: TGTGCCAGTAGTATACGCGGACAGTTCTATGGCTACACCTTC. Protein sequence: CASSIRGQFYGYTF.

V is TRBV27 and J is TRBJ2-3, with no clear D. In germline, CDR1 is MNHEY, CDR2 SMNVEV (reference sequence). The ends were cut back, 1 base at V and 0 bases at J, with 14 bases in the middle. This CDR3 has 17 residues. CDR3 sequence reads: CASSLWSDIVSTDTQYF. CDR3 nucleotide sequence: TGTGCCAGCAGTTTATGGTCAGATATTGTAAGCACAGATACGCAGTATTTT.

The chain uses TRBV19 and TRBJ2-1; 10 bases align to TRBD1. The germline V gene has CDR1 LNHDA and CDR2 SQIVND (reference sequence). V gave up 5 bases and J gave up 5 bases; unmatched junction bases: 12. The CDR3 contains 17 residues. DNA for the CDR3: TGTGCCAGTAGTTTTACCCCGGGACAGGGGCGAAACAATGAGCAGTTCTTC. This translates into CASSFTPGQGRNNEQFF.

The chain carries TRBV19 and TRBJ2-3; D is possibly TRBD2 (5 bases). The CDR3 extends over 13 amino acids. Germline V gene data show CDR1 as LNHDA and CDR2 as SQIVND (reference sequence). Trimming left V 5 bases short and J 5 bases short, with 11 bases between. In DNA, the CDR3 is TGTGCCAGTAGTCTGGACTGGCAAGATACGCAGTATTTT. It encodes CASSLDWQDTQYF.

This clone was observed a single time. The chain combines TRBV12-3 or TRBV12-4 with TRBJ1-2, with D possibly TRBD1 on 6 matching bases. The CDR3 length is 13 residues. V lost 7 bases to trimming and J lost 5 bases, with 14 bases between them. CDR3 nucleotide sequence: TGTGCCAGCAACCCCGGACAGTTATATGGCTACACCTTC. Its translation: CASNPGQLYGYTF.

The V gene is TRBV6-2 or TRBV6-3, the J gene TRBJ2-4, with TRBD2 matching over 11 bases. The CDR3 consists of 17 residues. The ends lost 5 bases at V and 2 bases at J; junction bases unmatched: 8. Germline CDR1 MNHEY, CDR2 SVGEGT. The DNA for the CDR3 is TGTGCCAGCAGTCGCCGACTAGCGGGAAGTACCAAAAACATTCAGTACTTC. Protein: CASSRRLAGSTKNIQYF.

The chain joins TRBV6-5 to TRBJ1-4, with D possibly being TRBD1 (6 bases). V was cut by 6 bases and J by 4 bases, with 12 bases left in between. Germline CDR1 MNHEY, CDR2 SVGAGI. The CDR3 is made up of 14 amino acids. The CDR3 DNA reads TGTGCCAGCAGCCGACAGGCCCTTAATGAAAAACTGTTTTTT. Translation gives CASSRQALNEKLFF.

The J gene is TRBJ1-1, the V gene TRBV18; TRBD1 is a possible D gene (5 bases). The CDR3 runs to 13 residues. The germline V gene has CDR1 KGHSH and CDR2 LQKENI. V lost 3 bases and J 5 bases, leaving 10 bases between the germline ends. CDR3 in DNA: TGTGCCAGCTCACCCGGGGCGGGGACTGAAGCTTTCTTT. This gives the protein CASSPGAGTEAFF.

This clone was recorded only once. V gene TRBV5-1 combines with J gene TRBJ2-7; TRBD2 aligns across 9 bases. Germline loops: CDR1 SGHRS, CDR2 YFSETQ. The CDR3 is 16 amino acids. The V gene end was trimmed by 4 bases and the J gene end by 2 bases; junction bases not matched to a gene: 10. DNA of the CDR3: TGCGCCAGCAGCCGGTTAGGGAGCGGGAGGCCCTACGAGCAGTACTTC. It yields the protein CASSRLGSGRPYEQYF.

The gene calls are TRBV6-5 and TRBJ1-1; 12 nucleotides align to TRBD1. In germline, CDR1 is MNHEY, CDR2 SVGAGI. This CDR3 comprises 13 residues. V trimming: 10 bases; J trimming: 6 bases; junction bases outside the gene matches: 6. CDR3 protein: CAIAGTGGSEAFF. The DNA for the CDR3 is TGTGCCATCGCAGGGACAGGGGGCTCTGAAGCTTTCTTT.

V gene TRBV6-5 combines with J gene TRBJ2-3; a weak D match, TRBD2 (6 bases). This CDR3 is 14 amino acids long. Germline assignment: CDR1 MNHEY and CDR2 SVGAGI. The V and J ends lost 6 bases and 5 bases respectively, with 15 bases between them. CDR3 loop: CASSPRGGGDTQYF. CDR3 sequence (DNA): TGTGCCAGCAGCCCCCGGGGAGGTGGAGATACGCAGTATTTT.

The J gene is TRBJ1-2, the V gene TRBV3-1 (or the pseudogene TRBV3-2); 7 nucleotides match TRBD1. Germline CDR1 LGHDT, CDR2 YNNKEL (reference sequence). V was clipped by 3 bases and J by 7 bases; unmatched bases: 8. The CDR3 length is 14 residues. The CDR3 here is CASSQDTGAGGYTF. Here the CDR3 DNA reads TGTGCCAGCAGCCAGGATACAGGGGCCGGTGGCTACACCTTC.

J is TRBJ2-3 and V is TRBV4-3; 8 nucleotides line up with TRBD2. The germline CDR1 and CDR2 sequences are LGHNA and YSLEER. The length of the CDR3 is 18 residues. V was clipped by 2 bases and J by 0 bases; unmatched bases: 10. CDR3: CASSQQLSGGRSTDTQYF. CDR3 coding DNA: TGCGCCAGCAGCCAACAACTTTCGGGGGGGCGAAGCACAGATACGCAGTATTTT.

This clone occurred once. This sequence joins TRBV3-1 (or the pseudogene TRBV3-2) and TRBJ1-5; TRBD1 is a possible D gene (6 bases). The CDR3 spans 14 residues. Germline loops: CDR1 LGHDT, CDR2 YNNKEL (reference sequence). V lost 2 bases and J 5 bases, leaving 10 bases between the germline ends. For the CDR3, the DNA is TGTGCCAGCAGCCAAATGGCAGGGGATCAGCCCCAGCATTTT. This gives the protein CASSQMAGDQPQHF.

The chain recombines TRBV6-4 with TRBJ2-7; 7 bases match TRBD2. The CDR3 totals 15 residues. The junction had 8 bases not matched to a gene; V was cut back by 5 bases and J by 1 base. Germline V gene sequence: CDR1 MRHNA, CDR2 SNTAGT. The CDR3 loop is CASSNDGGGSYEQYF. Here the CDR3 DNA reads TGTGCCAGCAGTAACGACGGCGGGGGATCCTACGAGCAGTACTTC.

The genes are TRBV30 and TRBJ1-2; a possible D gene is TRBD1 (5 bases). The CDR3 loop spans 12 amino acids. Germline V gene data show CDR1 as GTSNPN and CDR2 as SVGIG (reference sequence). V shed 5 bases and J shed 6 bases, with 13 bases lying between them. This chain's CDR3 is CAWGSAGDGYTF. In DNA, the CDR3 is TGTGCCTGGGGGTCTGCGGGGGATGGCTACACCTTC.